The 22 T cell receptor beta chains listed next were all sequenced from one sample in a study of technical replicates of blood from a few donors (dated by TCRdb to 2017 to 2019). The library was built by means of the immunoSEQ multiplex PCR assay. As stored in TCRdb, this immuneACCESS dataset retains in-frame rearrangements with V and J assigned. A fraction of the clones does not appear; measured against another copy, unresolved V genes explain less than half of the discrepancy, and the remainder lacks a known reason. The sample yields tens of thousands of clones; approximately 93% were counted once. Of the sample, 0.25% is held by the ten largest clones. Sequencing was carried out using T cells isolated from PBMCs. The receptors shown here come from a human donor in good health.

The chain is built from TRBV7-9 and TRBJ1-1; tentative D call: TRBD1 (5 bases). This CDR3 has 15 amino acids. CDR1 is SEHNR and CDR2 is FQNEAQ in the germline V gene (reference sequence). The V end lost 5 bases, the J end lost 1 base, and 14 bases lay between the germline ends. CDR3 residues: CASSKGVEGNTEAFF. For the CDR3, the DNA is TGTGCCAGCAGCAAAGGGGTGGAGGGGAACACTGAAGCTTTCTTT.

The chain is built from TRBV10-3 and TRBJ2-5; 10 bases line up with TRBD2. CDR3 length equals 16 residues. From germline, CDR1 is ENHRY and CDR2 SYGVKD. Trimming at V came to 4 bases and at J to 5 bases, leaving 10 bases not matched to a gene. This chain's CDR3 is CAISGRPSGGDETQYF. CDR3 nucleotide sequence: TGTGCCATCAGTGGAAGGCCTAGCGGGGGAGATGAGACCCAGTACTTC.

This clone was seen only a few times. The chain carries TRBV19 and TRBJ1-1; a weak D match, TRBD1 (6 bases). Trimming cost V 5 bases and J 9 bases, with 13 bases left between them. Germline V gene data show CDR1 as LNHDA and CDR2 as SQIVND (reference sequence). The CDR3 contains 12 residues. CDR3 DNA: TGTGCCAGTAGTCCCGGGGGGCCACAAGCTTTCTTT. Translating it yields CASSPGGPQAFF.

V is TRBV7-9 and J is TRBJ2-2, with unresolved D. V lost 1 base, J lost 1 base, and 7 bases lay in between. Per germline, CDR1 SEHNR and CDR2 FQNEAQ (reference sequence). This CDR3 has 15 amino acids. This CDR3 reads CASSLVRGNTGELFF. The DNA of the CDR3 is TGTGCCAGCAGCTTAGTGAGAGGGAACACCGGGGAGCTGTTTTTT.

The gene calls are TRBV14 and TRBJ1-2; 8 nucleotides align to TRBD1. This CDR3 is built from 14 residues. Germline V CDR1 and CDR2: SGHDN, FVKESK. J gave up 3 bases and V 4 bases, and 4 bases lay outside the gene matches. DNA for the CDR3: TGTGCCAGCAGCCTGACAGGGGAGTACTATGGCTACACCTTC. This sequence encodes CASSLTGEYYGYTF.

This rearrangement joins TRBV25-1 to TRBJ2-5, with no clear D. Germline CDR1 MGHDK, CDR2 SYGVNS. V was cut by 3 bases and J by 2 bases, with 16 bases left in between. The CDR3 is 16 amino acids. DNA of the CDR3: TGTGCCAGCAGTGATCGGGTAGCTTCGGCTCAAGAGACCCAGTACTTC. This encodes CASSDRVASAQETQYF.

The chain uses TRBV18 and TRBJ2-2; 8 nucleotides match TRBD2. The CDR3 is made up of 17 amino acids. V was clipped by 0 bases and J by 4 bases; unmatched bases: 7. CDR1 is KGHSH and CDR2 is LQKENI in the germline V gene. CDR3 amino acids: CASSPPAAGVGTGELFF. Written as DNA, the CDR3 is TGTGCCAGCTCACCACCGGCAGCGGGAGTAGGCACCGGGGAGCTGTTTTTT.

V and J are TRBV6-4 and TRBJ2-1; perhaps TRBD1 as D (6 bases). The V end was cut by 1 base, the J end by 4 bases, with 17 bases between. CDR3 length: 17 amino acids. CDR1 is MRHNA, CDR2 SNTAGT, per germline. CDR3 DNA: TGTGCCAGCAGTGACTTTCCCTCAGGGGCGTTTTACAATGAGCAGTTCTTC. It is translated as CASSDFPSGAFYNEQFF.

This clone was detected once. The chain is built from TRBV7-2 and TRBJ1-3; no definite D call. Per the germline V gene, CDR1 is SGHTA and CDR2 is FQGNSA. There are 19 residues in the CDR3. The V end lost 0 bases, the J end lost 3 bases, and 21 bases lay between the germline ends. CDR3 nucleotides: TGTGCCAGCAGCTTAGCGCCTTTGTCACCCGGAGCCTATGGAAACACCATATATTTT. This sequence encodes CASSLAPLSPGAYGNTIYF.

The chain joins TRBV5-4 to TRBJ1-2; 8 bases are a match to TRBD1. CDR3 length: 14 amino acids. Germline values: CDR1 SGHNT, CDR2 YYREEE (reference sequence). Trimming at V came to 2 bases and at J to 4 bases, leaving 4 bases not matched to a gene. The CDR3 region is CASSFAGQGYGYTF. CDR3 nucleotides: TGTGCCAGCAGCTTCGCAGGACAGGGCTATGGCTACACCTTC.

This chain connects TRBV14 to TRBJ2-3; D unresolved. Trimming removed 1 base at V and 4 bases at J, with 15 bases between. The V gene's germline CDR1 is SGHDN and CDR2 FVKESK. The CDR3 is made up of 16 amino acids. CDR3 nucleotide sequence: TGTGCCAGCAGCCAAGGGAGCAGCATGTCTTCAGATACGCAGTATTTT. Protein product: CASSQGSSMSSDTQYF.

The CDR3 DNA is TGTGCCAGCATCAACACAGCCACAGGGATTAACACTGAAGCTTTCTTT. Residues: CASINTATGINTEAFF. V and J are TRBV7-9 and TRBJ1-1; D might be TRBD1 (6 bases). The CDR3 has 16 residues. Trimming stripped 7 bases from V and 2 bases from J, with 20 bases between. CDR1 SEHNR and CDR2 FQNEAQ come from the germline V gene (reference sequence).

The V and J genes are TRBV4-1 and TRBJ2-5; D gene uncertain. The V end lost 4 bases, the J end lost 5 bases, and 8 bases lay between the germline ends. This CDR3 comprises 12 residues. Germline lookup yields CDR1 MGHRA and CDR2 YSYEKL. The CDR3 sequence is CASSPSGETQYF. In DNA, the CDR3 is TGCGCCAGCAGCCCGTCCGGGGAGACCCAGTACTTC.

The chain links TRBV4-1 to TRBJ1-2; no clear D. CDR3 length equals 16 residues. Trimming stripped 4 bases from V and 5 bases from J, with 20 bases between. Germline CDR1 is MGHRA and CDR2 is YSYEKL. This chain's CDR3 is CASSLFQIKSPYGYTF. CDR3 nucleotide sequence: TGCGCCAGCAGCCTCTTTCAAATCAAGAGTCCATATGGCTACACCTTC.

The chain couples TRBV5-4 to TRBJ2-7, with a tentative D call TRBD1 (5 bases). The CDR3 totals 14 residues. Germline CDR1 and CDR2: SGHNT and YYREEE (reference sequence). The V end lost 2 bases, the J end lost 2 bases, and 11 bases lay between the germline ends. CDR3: CASSFWGIAYEQYF. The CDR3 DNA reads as TGTGCCAGCAGCTTTTGGGGCATTGCCTACGAGCAGTACTTC.

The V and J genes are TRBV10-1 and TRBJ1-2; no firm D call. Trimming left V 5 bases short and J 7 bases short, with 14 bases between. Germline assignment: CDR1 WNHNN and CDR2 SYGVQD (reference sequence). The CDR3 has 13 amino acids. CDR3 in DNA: TGCGCCAGCAGTAACGCGTTAGACTCTGGCTACACCTTC. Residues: CASSNALDSGYTF.

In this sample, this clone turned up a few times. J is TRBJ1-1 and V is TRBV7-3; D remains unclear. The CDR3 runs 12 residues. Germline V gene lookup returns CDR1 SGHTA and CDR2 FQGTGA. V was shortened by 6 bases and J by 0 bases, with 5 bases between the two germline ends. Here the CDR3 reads CASSTVNTEAFF. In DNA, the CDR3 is TGTGCCAGCAGTACAGTGAACACTGAAGCTTTCTTT.

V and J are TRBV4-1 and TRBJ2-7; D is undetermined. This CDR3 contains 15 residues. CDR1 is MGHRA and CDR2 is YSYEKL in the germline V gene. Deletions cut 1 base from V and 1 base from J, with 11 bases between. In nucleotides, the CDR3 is TGCGCCAGCAGCCAAGTCGCTGGAGATTCCTACGAGCAGTACTTC. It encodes CASSQVAGDSYEQYF.

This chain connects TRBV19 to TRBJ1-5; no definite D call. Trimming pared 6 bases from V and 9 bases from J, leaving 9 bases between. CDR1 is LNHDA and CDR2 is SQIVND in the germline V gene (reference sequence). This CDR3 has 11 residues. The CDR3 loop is CASRGAGPQHF. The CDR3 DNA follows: TGTGCCAGTAGGGGAGCAGGGCCCCAGCATTTT.

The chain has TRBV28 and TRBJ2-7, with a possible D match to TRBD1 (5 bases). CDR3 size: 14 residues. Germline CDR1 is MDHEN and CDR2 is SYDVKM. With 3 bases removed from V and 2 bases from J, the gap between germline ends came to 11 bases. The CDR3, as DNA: TGTGCCAGCAGTTTGGGGCAGTCGGCCTACGAGCAGTACTTC. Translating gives CASSLGQSAYEQYF. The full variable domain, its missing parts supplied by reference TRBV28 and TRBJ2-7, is DVKVTQSSRYLVKRTGEKVFLECVQDMDHENMFWYRQDPGLGLRLIYFSYDVKMKEKGDIPEGYSVSREKKERFSLILESASTNQTSMYLCASSLGQSAYEQYFGPGTRLTVT.

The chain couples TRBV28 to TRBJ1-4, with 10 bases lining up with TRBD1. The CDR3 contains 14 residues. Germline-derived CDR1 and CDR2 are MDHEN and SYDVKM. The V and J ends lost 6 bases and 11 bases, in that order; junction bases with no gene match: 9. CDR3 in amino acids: CASSPGTGVGKLFF. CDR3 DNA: TGTGCCAGCAGCCCTGGGACAGGGGTAGGGAAACTGTTTTTT.

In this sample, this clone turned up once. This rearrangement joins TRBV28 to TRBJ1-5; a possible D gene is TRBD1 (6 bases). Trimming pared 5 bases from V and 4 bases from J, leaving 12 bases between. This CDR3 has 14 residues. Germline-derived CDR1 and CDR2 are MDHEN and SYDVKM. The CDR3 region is CASSKGHLNQPQHF. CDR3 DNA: TGTGCCAGCAGTAAGGGACACTTGAATCAGCCCCAGCATTTT.